The source of this T cell receptor (beta chain) is a study of blood T cell repertoires in COVID-19. The wider study: Sites in the United States, Italy and Spain provided acute and convalescent COVID-19 samples. Sample material is recorded as cDNA or gDNA derived from T cells, B-cell-depleted T cells, or PBMCs.

In the original analysis: Reference gene primer amplification in the assay estimated nucleated cell counts. The table came from immunoSEQ multiplex PCR; TCRdb's copy has only in-frame clones and leaves some out. V, J and clone size are taken as reported in that table, and D and trimming were inferred from the DNA itself. The data show 180,000 or so clones, 75% to 80% seen once. V was shortened by 8 bases and J by 1 base, with 6 bases between the two germline ends. Germline lookup yields CDR1 MDHEN and CDR2 SYDVKM. The CDR3 is made up of 12 amino acids. The sequence was obtained from a woman aged 50 to 65 with active or convalescent COVID-19. The chain couples TRBV28 to TRBJ1-5; D uncertain. Sequences were obtained from peripheral blood. Here the CDR3 reads CASGGSNQPQHF. In DNA, the CDR3 is TGTGCCAGCGGCGGCAGCAATCAGCCCCAGCATTTT.